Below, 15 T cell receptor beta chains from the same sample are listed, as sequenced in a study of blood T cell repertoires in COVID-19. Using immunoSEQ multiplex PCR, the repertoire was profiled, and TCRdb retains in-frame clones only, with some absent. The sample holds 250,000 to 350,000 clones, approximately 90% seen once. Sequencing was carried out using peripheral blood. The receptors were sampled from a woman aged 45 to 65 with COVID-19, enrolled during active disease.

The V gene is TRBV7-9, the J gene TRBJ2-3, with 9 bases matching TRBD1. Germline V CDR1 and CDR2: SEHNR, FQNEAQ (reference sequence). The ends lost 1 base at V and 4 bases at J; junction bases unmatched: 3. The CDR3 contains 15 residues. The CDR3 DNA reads TGTGCCAGCAGCTTAGAGGGACAGGGAGCAGATACGCAGTATTTT. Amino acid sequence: CASSLEGQGADTQYF.

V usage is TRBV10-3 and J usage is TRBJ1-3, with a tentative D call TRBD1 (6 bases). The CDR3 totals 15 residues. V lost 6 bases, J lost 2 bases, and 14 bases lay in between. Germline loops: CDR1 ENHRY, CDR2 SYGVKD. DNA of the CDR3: TGTGCCATCAGCATCTCACAGGGTCCTGGAAACACCATATATTTT. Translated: CAISISQGPGNTIYF.

The CDR3 protein is CASSTGLAGPQDTQYF. The CDR3 region has the DNA TGTGCCAGCAGCACGGGACTAGCGGGGCCTCAAGATACGCAGTATTTT. The gene calls are TRBV7-3 and TRBJ2-3, with 13 nucleotides matching TRBD2. Trimming at V came to 5 bases and at J to 5 bases, leaving 7 bases not matched to a gene. Germline CDR1 reads SGHTA; CDR2 reads FQGTGA. The length of the CDR3 is 16 residues. The full variable domain, its missing parts supplied by reference TRBV7-3 and TRBJ2-3, is GAGVSQTPSNKVTEKGKYVELRCDPISGHTALYWYRQSLGQGPEFLIYFQGTGAADDSGLPNDRFFAVRPEGSVSTLKIQRTERGDSAVYLCASSTGLAGPQDTQYFGPGTRLTVL.

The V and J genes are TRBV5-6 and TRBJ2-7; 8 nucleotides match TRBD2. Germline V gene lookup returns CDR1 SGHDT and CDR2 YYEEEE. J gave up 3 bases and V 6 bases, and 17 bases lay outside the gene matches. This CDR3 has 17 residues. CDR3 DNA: TGTGCCAGCACCTTTACCCACGGGGAGCGGGAGAGCTACGAGCAGTACTTC. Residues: CASTFTHGERESYEQYF.

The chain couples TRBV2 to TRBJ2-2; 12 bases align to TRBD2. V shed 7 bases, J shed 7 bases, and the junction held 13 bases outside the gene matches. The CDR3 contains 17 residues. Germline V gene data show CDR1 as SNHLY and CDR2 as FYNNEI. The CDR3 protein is CASTGGGLAGGVGELFF. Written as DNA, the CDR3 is TGTGCCAGCACCGGAGGGGGACTAGCGGGTGGGGTCGGGGAGCTGTTTTTT.

Here the CDR3 DNA reads TGTGCCAGCAGCCGAGTGTTAATCGGGTCCGGGGAGCTGTTTTTT. Translated: CASSRVLIGSGELFF. The V gene is TRBV7-8, the J gene TRBJ2-2, with no clear D. The length of the CDR3 is 15 residues. The germline CDR1 and CDR2 sequences are SGHVS and FQNEAQ. The V and J ends lost 5 bases and 6 bases respectively, with 16 bases between them.

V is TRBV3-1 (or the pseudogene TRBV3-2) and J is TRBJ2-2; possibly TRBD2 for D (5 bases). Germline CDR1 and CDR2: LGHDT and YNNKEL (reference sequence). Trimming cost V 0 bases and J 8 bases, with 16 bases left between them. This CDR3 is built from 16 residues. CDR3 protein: CASSQESGGLAGELFF. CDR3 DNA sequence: TGTGCCAGCAGCCAAGAGTCGGGCGGGCTGGCGGGGGAGCTGTTTTTT.

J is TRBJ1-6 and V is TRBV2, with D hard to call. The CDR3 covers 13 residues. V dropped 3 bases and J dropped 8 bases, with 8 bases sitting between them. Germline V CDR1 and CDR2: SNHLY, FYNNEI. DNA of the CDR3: TGTGCCAGCAGTGAGGAGATCGATTCACCCCTCCACTTT. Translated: CASSEEIDSPLHF.

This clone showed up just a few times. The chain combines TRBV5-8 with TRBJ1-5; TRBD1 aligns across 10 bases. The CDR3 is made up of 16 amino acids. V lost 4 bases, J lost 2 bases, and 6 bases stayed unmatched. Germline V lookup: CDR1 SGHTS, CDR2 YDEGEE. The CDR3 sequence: CASSPGGTGGNQPQHF. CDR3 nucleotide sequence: TGTGCCAGCAGCCCGGGAGGGACAGGGGGCAATCAGCCCCAGCATTTT.

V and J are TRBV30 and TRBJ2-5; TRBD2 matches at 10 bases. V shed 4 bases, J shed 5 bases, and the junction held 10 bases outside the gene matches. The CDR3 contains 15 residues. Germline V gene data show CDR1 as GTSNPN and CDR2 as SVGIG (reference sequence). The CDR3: CAWNPGASGSETQYF. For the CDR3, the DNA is TGTGCCTGGAACCCTGGGGCTAGCGGGAGTGAGACCCAGTACTTC.

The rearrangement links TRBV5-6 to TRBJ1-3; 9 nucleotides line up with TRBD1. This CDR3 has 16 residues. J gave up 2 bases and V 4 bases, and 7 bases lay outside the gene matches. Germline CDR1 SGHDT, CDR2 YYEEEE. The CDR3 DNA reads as TGTGCCAGCAGCCCGCTCGGGACAGGGCCTGGAAACACCATATATTTT. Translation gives CASSPLGTGPGNTIYF.

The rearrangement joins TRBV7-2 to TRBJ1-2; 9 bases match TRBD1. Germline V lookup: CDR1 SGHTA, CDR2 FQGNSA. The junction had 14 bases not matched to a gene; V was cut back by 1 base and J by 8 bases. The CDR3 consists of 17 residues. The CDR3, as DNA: TGTGCCAGCAGCTTAGGTGGCTCCGGGACAGGGTTCTCAGGCTACACCTTC. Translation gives CASSLGGSGTGFSGYTF.

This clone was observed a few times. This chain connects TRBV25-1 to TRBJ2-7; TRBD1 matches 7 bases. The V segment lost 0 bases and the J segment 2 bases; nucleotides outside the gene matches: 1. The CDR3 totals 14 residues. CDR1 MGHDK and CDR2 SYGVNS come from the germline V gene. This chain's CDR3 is CASSEYGTAYEQYF. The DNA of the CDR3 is TGTGCCAGCAGTGAATACGGGACAGCCTACGAGCAGTACTTC.

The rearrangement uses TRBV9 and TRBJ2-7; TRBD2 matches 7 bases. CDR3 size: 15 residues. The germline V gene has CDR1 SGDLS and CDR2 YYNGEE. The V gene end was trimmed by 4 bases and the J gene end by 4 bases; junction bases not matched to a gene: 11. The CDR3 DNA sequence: TGTGCCAGCAGCACCCAAGCGGGACCTACTTACGAGCAGTACTTC. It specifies CASSTQAGPTYEQYF.

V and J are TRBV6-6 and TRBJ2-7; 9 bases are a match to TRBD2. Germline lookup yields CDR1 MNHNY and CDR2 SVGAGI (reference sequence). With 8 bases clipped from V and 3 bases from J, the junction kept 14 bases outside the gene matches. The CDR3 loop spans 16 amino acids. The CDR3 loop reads CASSLELAGANYEQYF. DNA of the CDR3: TGTGCCAGCTCGTTGGAATTAGCGGGAGCGAACTACGAGCAGTACTTC.